This TCR beta chain was retrieved from a study of shared clonotypes between healthy human individuals. Method: immunoSEQ multiplex PCR; TCRdb's copy keeps in-frame clones and lacks some. The sample lists about 680,000 clones, about 92% occurring once. Remarks on this clone: Its target is not known. This same CDR3 is encoded by further DNA sequences in the sample.

In the naive CD8 group, cells lacked CD45RO and were positively selected for CCR7, so terminally differentiated effector memory CD45RA+ cells were left out. The V and J ends lost 0 bases and 5 bases respectively, with 5 bases between them. This CDR3 contains 12 residues. The germline gives CDR1 MNHNY, CDR2 SVGAGI (reference sequence). Study-level points and caveats: The four-donor shared clonotypes exceeded non-shared clonotypes in generation probability, with non-shared ones scoring lower.

This sequence joins TRBV6-6 and TRBJ2-7, with TRBD1 as a possible D gene (5 bases). Sequenced: naive CD8+ T cells sorted from blood. The sequence derives from a man aged 25 to 45 in good health. The CDR3 coding sequence is TGTGCCAGCAGTTACTCAGGGGACGAGCAGTACTTC. The encoded protein is CASSYSGDEQYF.